This T cell receptor (beta chain) was identified during a study of T cells in Graves' hyperthyroidism and ophthalmopathy. Study-wide points: Stable hyperthyroidism and ophthalmopathy were separated using 13 V-J signatures. The model identified upcoming ophthalmopathy a median approximately six months ahead of onset.

A remark on this clonotype: Its target is not known.

It was RNA transcripts that yielded the amplified TCR beta CDR3 regions. TCR CDR3 underwent first-round RT-PCR with the HTBI primer set. MiXCR, run by TCRdb on the multiplex PCR reads, gives a single entry per CDR3 protein. The sample holds 350,000 to 450,000 distinct CDR3 sequences, 11% to 15% seen once. Newly diagnosed patients aged 18 to 65 had hyperthyroidism of under 2 months' duration. Clinicians diagnosed patients from clinical symptoms, serum thyroxine and TRAb, thyroid ultrasound and orbital computed tomography. Unmatched junction bases numbered 9, after V lost 5 bases and J lost 0 bases. This CDR3 has 17 amino acids. Germline CDR1 and CDR2: MNHEY and SVGEGT.

Sequencing was done on a sample of blood. The clonotype originates from a woman aged 60-75 years with Graves' hyperthyroidism. The V call is TRBV6-2 or TRBV6-3, the J call TRBJ2-7; TRBD2 matches 11 bases. For the CDR3, the DNA is TGTGCCAGCAGTGACTATACTAGCGGGAGTTACTCCTACGAGCAGTACTTC. Translation gives CASSDYTSGSYSYEQYF.